These 13 T cell receptor beta chains came from one sample sequenced in a study of blood T cells in healthy people across ages. A second roughly 6 to 12 cycle PCR used barcoded and J-beta primers. In TCRdb, the 5' RACE reads were re-called with MiXCR into one record per CDR3 protein. Of roughly 640,000 distinct CDR3 sequences detected, about 28% appear once; the ten largest clones hold 15% to 18%. Material: blood. These TCRs come from a woman over 75 in good health.

This clonotype was counted ten times or more. This rearrangement joins TRBV4-2 to TRBJ2-3; D may be TRBD2 (7 bases). Germline V CDR1 and CDR2: LGHNA, YNFKEQ. The V gene lost 1 base and the J gene lost 5 bases, with 13 bases spanning the gap. The CDR3 length is 15 residues. CDR3 in amino acids: CASSQASGEGDTQYF. CDR3 nucleotide sequence: TGTGCCAGCAGCCAAGCGTCAGGGGAGGGAGATACGCAGTATTTT.

J is TRBJ2-1 and V is TRBV11-2; 10 bases line up with TRBD2. The germline CDR1 and CDR2 sequences are SGHAT and FQNNGV. The CDR3 runs 18 residues. V lost 1 base to trimming and J lost 3 bases; unmatched junction nucleotides: 9. The DNA of the CDR3 is TGTGCCAGCAGCTTAGGGGAACTAGCGGGGAACCACTACAATGAGCAGTTCTTC. As protein: CASSLGELAGNHYNEQFF.

The CDR3 DNA follows: TGCGCCAGCAGCTTGGCCCCAGGGAGCTCCTACAATGAGCAGTTCTTC. This translates into CASSLAPGSSYNEQFF. J is TRBJ2-1 and V is TRBV5-1; the D gene could be TRBD1 or TRBD2 (5 bases each). V gave up 0 bases and J gave up 0 bases, with 10 bases separating them. Germline V lookup: CDR1 SGHRS, CDR2 YFSETQ. CDR3 length: 16 residues.

This clonotype has at least ten counts. The chain is built from TRBV29-1 and TRBJ1-2; D is unresolved. Deletions cut 2 bases from V and 1 base from J, with 5 bases between. The CDR3 covers 12 residues. CDR1 and CDR2 (germline): SQVTM, ANQGSEA. In DNA, the CDR3 is TGCAGCGTTGAAAACGGTAACTATGGCTACACCTTC. Its translation: CSVENGNYGYTF.

This clonotype has ten or more counts. This chain uses TRBV29-1 with TRBJ2-3, with 11 bases aligning to TRBD2. The V segment lost 4 bases and the J segment 1 base; nucleotides outside the gene matches: 4. CDR3 length: 15 residues. CDR1 and CDR2 from the germline V gene are SQVTM and ANQGSEA. The chain's CDR3 is CSVVGTSGGTDTQYF. The CDR3 coding sequence is TGCAGCGTTGTTGGGACTAGCGGAGGCACAGATACGCAGTATTTT.

This clonotype appeared many times. V gene TRBV7-2 combines with J gene TRBJ2-3; the match to TRBD1 covers 10 bases. V dropped 5 bases and J dropped 2; count of bases not matched to a gene: 4. This CDR3 contains 15 residues. Germline V gene data show CDR1 as SGHTA and CDR2 as FQGNSA. CDR3 in DNA: TGTGCCAGCAGCCGGACAGGGGGACTCACAGATACGCAGTATTTT. This sequence encodes CASSRTGGLTDTQYF. Full variable domain (missing parts from reference TRBV7-2 and TRBJ2-3): GAGVSQSPSNKVTEKGKDVELRCDPISGHTALYWYRQSLGQGLEFLIYFQGNSAPDKSGLPSDRFSAERTGGSVSTLTIQRTQQEDSAVYLCASSRTGGLTDTQYFGPGTRLTVL.

Concerning this clonotype itself: The germline gene is not matched at one end of the junction; a read error may be the cause. This chain links TRBV24-1 with TRBJ2-1, with TRBD1 matching over 9 bases. Looked up from germline, CDR1 is KGHDR and CDR2 is SFDVKD. The CDR3 is made up of 16 amino acids. The CDR3 DNA is TGTGCCACCAGTGATACGACAGGGGGGCTGTACAATGAGCAGTTCTTT. Protein: CATSDTTGGLYNEQFF.

This clonotype was counted ten times or more. The chain recombines TRBV4-2 with TRBJ1-6; TRBD1 matches 9 bases. The V gene's germline CDR1 is LGHNA and CDR2 YNFKEQ. V was pared by 0 bases and J by 7 bases, with 4 bases of the junction left unmatched. The CDR3 is made up of 16 amino acids. CDR3 sequence (DNA): TGTGCCAGCAGCCAAGAACAGACAGGGGGAAATTCACCCCTCCACTTT. Its translation: CASSQEQTGGNSPLHF.

This clonotype has a count of ten or more. The chain employs TRBV5-1 and TRBJ1-6; the D is unclear. The CDR3 length is 15 residues. The germline V and J ends were trimmed by 4 bases and 9 bases, with 17 bases remaining between them. The germline gives CDR1 SGHRS, CDR2 YFSETQ. The CDR3 reads CASSTGAVPTSPLHF. The CDR3 coding sequence is TGCGCCAGCAGCACCGGAGCCGTCCCCACTTCACCCCTCCACTTT.

This clonotype was counted only a few times. The chain combines TRBV5-5 with TRBJ2-2, with D perhaps TRBD2 (6 bases). Trimming removed 6 bases at V and 0 bases at J, with 15 bases between. From germline, CDR1 is SGHKS and CDR2 YYEKEE (reference sequence). The CDR3 has 16 residues. DNA of the CDR3: TGTGCCAGCAACCCGGGGAGGCACGCGAACACCGGGGAGCTGTTTTTT. Encoded protein: CASNPGRHANTGELFF.

The sample holds many counts of this clonotype. The chain employs TRBV5-1 and TRBJ2-6; 8 positions match TRBD1. The CDR3 sequence is 19 residues long. The ends lost 5 bases at V and 2 bases at J; junction bases unmatched: 15. Per germline, CDR1 SGHRS and CDR2 YFSETQ. The CDR3 spells CASRATQGQALAGANVLTF. As DNA, the CDR3 is TGCGCCAGCAGGGCAACTCAGGGACAGGCGTTGGCTGGGGCCAACGTCCTGACTTTC.

Only a few counts were recorded for this clonotype. The rearrangement uses TRBV25-1 and TRBJ2-3, with D unresolved. V was pared by 7 bases and J by 1 base, with 15 bases between. The CDR3 spans 15 residues. From germline, CDR1 is MGHDK and CDR2 SYGVNS. The DNA for the CDR3 is TGTGCCAGCAAGACGGATCGGGCCCGCACAGATACGCAGTATTTT. Translating it yields CASKTDRARTDTQYF.

This clonotype occurred many times. J is TRBJ2-3 and V is TRBV12-3 or TRBV12-4; possibly TRBD2 for D (5 bases). This CDR3 has 15 amino acids. V lost 3 bases to trimming and J lost 0 bases, with 10 bases between them. DNA of the CDR3: TGTGCCAGCAGTTTTGAAGCGGCTAGCACAGATACGCAGTATTTT. This translates into CASSFEAASTDTQYF.